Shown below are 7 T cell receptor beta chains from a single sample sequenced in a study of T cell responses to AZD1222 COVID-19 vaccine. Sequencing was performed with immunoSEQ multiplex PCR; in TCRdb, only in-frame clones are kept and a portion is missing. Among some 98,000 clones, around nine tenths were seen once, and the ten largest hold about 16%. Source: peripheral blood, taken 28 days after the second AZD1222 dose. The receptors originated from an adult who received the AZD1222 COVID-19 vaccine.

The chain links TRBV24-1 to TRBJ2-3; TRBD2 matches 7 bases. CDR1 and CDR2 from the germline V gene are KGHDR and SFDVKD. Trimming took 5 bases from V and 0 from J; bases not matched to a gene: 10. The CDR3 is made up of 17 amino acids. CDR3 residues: CATSGREEFGSTDTQYF. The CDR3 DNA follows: TGTGCCACCAGTGGACGGGAGGAATTTGGGAGCACAGATACGCAGTATTTT.

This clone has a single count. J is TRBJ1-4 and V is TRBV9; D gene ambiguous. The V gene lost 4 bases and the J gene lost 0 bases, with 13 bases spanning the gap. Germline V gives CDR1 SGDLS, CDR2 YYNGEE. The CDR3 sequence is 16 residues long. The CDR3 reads CASSTSTRATNEKLFF. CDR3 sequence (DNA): TGTGCCAGCAGCACCAGCACTCGGGCAACTAATGAAAAACTGTTTTTT.

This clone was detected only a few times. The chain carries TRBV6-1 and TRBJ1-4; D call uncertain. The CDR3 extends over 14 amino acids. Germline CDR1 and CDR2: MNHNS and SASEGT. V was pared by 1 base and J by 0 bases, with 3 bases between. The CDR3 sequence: CASSEVATNEKLFF. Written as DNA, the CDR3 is TGTGCCAGCAGTGAAGTCGCAACTAATGAAAAACTGTTTTTT.

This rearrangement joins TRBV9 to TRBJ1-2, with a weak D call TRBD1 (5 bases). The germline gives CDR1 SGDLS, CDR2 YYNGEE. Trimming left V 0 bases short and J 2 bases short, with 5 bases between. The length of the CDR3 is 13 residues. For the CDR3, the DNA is TGTGCCAGCAGCGTAGGACAGAACTATGGCTACACCTTC. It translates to CASSVGQNYGYTF.

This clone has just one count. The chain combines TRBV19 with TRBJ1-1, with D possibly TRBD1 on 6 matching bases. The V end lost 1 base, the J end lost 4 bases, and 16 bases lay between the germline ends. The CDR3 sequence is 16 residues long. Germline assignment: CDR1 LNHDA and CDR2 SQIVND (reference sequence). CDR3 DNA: TGTGCCAGTAGTATAGGAGGGATCAGGGGAGGCACTGAAGCTTTCTTT. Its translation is CASSIGGIRGGTEAFF.

CDR3 DNA sequence: TGTGCCAGCACCGGTGGGGTATCCACTGGAGGCTACACCTTC. Translating it yields CASTGGVSTGGYTF. The chain couples TRBV2 to TRBJ1-2; no reliable D call. Looked up from germline, CDR1 is SNHLY and CDR2 is FYNNEI. This CDR3 comprises 14 residues. V gave up 7 bases and J gave up 8 bases, with 20 bases separating them.

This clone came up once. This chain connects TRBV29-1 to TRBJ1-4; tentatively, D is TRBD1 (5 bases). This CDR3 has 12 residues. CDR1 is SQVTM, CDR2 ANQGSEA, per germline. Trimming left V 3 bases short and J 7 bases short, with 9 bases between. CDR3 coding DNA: TGCAGCGTTGAGGGGCAGGGTGAAAAACTGTTTTTT. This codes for CSVEGQGEKLFF.